This record looks at one TCR beta chain sequence and its context. Its specificity is unknown. Sample time point: neoterminal ileum biopsy at postoperative endoscopy, about 6 months after surgery. The germline gives CDR1 MNHNY, CDR2 SVGAGI (reference sequence). CDR3 size: 15 residues. Trimming took 4 bases from V and 3 from J, leaving 13 bases between them. The sample comes from a study of T cell repertoires in ileal Crohn's disease. Whole-study context: M6 samples are neoterminal ileum biopsies from postoperative colonoscopy.

Study conclusions and caveats: Compared with CD4 T cells, sorted CD8 cells carried more expanded clones.

The assay was immunoSEQ multiplex PCR, and TCRdb's table has in-frame clones only and misses some. There are almost 15,000 clones in the sample; approximately 84% occur only once, and roughly 4% lies in the top ten. The V call is TRBV6-6, the J call TRBJ1-5; D remains unclear. The source material was ileal tissue. The clonotype originates from an adult with Crohn's disease. CDR3 sequence (DNA): TGTGCCAGCAGTTTAGGTAACAGTATCAATCAGCCCCAGCATTTT. Its translation is CASSLGNSINQPQHF.